Listed below are T cell receptor beta chains from one sample, sequenced in a study of T cell repertoires in cytomegalovirus infection. Their specific antigens are unknown. TCRdb ran MiXCR on the reads and lists one entry per CDR3 protein. This sample yields 570,000 or so distinct CDR3 sequences, of which 40% are seen a single time; around 48% belongs to the top ten. The source material was cultured PBMCs, sampled from culture after CMV antigen stimulation. The receptors were gathered from a human donor in good health (CMV status not recorded). Some clones in this sample may be carry-over from other donors' samples. CDR3s include the opening cysteine and the closing phenylalanine or tryptophan. A D gene is named only where the DNA matches it firmly.

j_call | d_call | v_call | cdr3_aa
TRBJ2-5 | NA | TRBV11-2 | CASSIGETQYF
TRBJ1-5 | NA | TRBV6-1 | CASTLTLTVDQPQHF
TRBJ1-1 | NA | TRBV6-2/TRBV6-3 | CASSYSSWTVNTEAFF
TRBJ2-7 | NA | TRBV7-2 | CASSFLGPYEQYF
TRBJ2-3 | NA | TRBV5-5 | CASSPSGYTDTQYF
TRBJ1-1 | NA | TRBV7-9 | CASSLVDGRTLMNTEAFF
TRBJ1-1 | NA | TRBV28 | CASSYHRVISEAFF
TRBJ2-6 | NA | TRBV7-2 | CASSLEVGRIGGLSGANVLTF
TRBJ1-5 | NA | TRBV4-1 | CASSLGHPSNQPQHF
TRBJ2-1 | NA | TRBV15 | CATSRGGNSYNEQFF
TRBJ1-2 | NA | TRBV5-1 | CASSLGALFDGYTF
TRBJ2-1 | NA | TRBV5-5 | CASSLVRSGLYNEQFF
TRBJ2-7 | NA | TRBV7-2 | CASSLVGGTPTEGYEQYF
TRBJ2-7 | NA | TRBV6-2/TRBV6-3 | CASSTESTTGQYF
TRBJ2-2 | NA | TRBV7-6 | CASSLAGGETGELFF
TRBJ1-5 | NA | TRBV6-1 | CASSEAWGRGQPQHF
TRBJ2-7 | NA | TRBV5-1 | CASSLAGDPYEQYF
TRBJ2-2 | TRBD2 | TRBV9 | CASSVVRGESAGELFF
TRBJ2-7 | NA | TRBV7-2 | CASSLGSPGEPPDEQYF
TRBJ2-7 | NA | TRBV7-2 | CASARGQGISYEQYF
TRBJ2-3 | NA | TRBV19 | CASSIVEDTQYF
TRBJ2-6 | NA | TRBV7-2 | CASSRASSSGANVLTF
TRBJ2-1 | TRBD2 | TRBV7-9 | CASSISVGGRRTNEQFF
TRBJ2-7 | NA | TRBV4-1 | CASSVQQFDYEQYF
TRBJ2-7 | NA | TRBV5-6 | CASSPPGRSYYEQYF
TRBJ2-1 | NA | TRBV10-3 | CAISEFRLKGLNEQFF
TRBJ1-6 | NA | TRBV10-3 | CAIRKEGLDSTLHF
TRBJ2-1 | NA | TRBV5-1 | CASSLLPPANEQFF
TRBJ2-2 | NA | TRBV15 | CATSRDRLTGELFF
TRBJ1-2 | NA | TRBV7-9 | CASSPGRGNYGYTF
TRBJ1-5 | NA | TRBV12-3/TRBV12-4 | CASSLEDSNQPQHF
TRBJ2-5 | NA | TRBV6-1 | CASSEVGRYFTQYF
TRBJ2-7 | NA | TRBV7-2 | CASGLGGAYEQYF
TRBJ2-1 | NA | TRBV12-3/TRBV12-4 | CASAGGYNEQFF